Below, 19 T cell receptor beta chains from the same sample are listed, as sequenced in a study of technical replicates of blood from a handful of donors. Here immunoSEQ multiplex PCR was the method, and the copy in TCRdb shows in-frame clones only, minus some. The sample contains about 53,000 clones, about 82% of which appear only once. Material: PBMCs. Every receptor here comes from a human donor in good health. Some clones in this sample may be carry-over from other donors' samples.

The chain uses TRBV4-2 and TRBJ2-2; 9 nucleotides match TRBD2. This CDR3 region has 17 residues. From germline, CDR1 is LGHNA and CDR2 YNFKEQ. V dropped 0 bases and J dropped 2; count of bases not matched to a gene: 4. CDR3 residues: CASSQESSGVNTGELFF. The DNA of the CDR3 is TGTGCCAGCAGCCAAGAATCTAGCGGGGTAAACACCGGGGAGCTGTTTTTT.

The chain uses TRBV6-5 and TRBJ1-3; D is undetermined. Germline CDR1 MNHEY, CDR2 SVGAGI. The CDR3 has 16 residues. V gave up 4 bases and J gave up 0 bases, with 13 bases separating them. Here the CDR3 DNA reads TGTGCCAGCAGTTCCACCGCGAGGCGCTCTGGAAACACCATATATTTT. Translation gives CASSSTARRSGNTIYF.

This clone occurred once. V gene TRBV7-2 combines with J gene TRBJ1-6; D is undetermined. The length of the CDR3 is 16 residues. V was shortened by 5 bases and J by 0 bases, with 11 bases between the two germline ends. Germline V CDR1 and CDR2: SGHTA, FQGNSA. CDR3: CASSLPISSYNSPLHF. Here the CDR3 DNA reads TGTGCCAGCAGCCTCCCAATCAGCTCCTATAATTCACCCCTCCACTTT. Supplemented by reference TRBV7-2 and TRBJ1-6, the full variable domain reads GAGVSQSPSNKVTEKGKDVELRCDPISGHTALYWYRQSLGQGLEFLIYFQGNSAPDKSGLPSDRFSAERTGGSVSTLTIQRTQQEDSAVYLCASSLPISSYNSPLHFGNGTRLTVT.

This clone occurred a few times. This chain connects TRBV7-9 to TRBJ2-7; 11 bases are a match to TRBD2. This CDR3 region has 15 residues. V lost 5 bases to trimming and J lost 7 bases; unmatched junction nucleotides: 10. The V gene's germline CDR1 is SEHNR and CDR2 FQNEAQ (reference sequence). CDR3 DNA: TGTGCCAGCAGCGCCCGACTAGCGGGAACAGGGGAGCAGTACTTC. Translation gives CASSARLAGTGEQYF. Full variable domain (missing parts from reference TRBV7-9 and TRBJ2-7): DTGVSQNPRHKITKRGQNVTFRCDPISEHNRLYWYRQTLGQGPEFLTYFQNEAQLEKSRLLSDRFSAERPKGSFSTLEIQRTEQGDSAMYLCASSARLAGTGEQYFGPGTRLTVT.

This rearrangement joins TRBV5-4 to TRBJ2-1, with TRBD2 matching 11 bases. The length of the CDR3 is 17 residues. CDR1 SGHNT and CDR2 YYREEE come from the germline V gene (reference sequence). Trimming cost V 0 bases and J 1 base; bases outside gene matches: 3. CDR3 amino acids: CASSLGLAGPSYNEQFF. CDR3 coding DNA: TGTGCCAGCAGCTTGGGACTAGCGGGGCCGTCCTACAATGAGCAGTTCTTC.

The rearrangement uses TRBV2 and TRBJ1-1, with 11 nucleotides matching TRBD1. Looked up from germline, CDR1 is SNHLY and CDR2 is FYNNEI. The CDR3 contains 15 residues. Losses at the gene ends were 6 bases for V and 2 bases for J; bases not matched to a gene: 5. Here the CDR3 DNA reads TGTGCCAGCAGCTGGGACAGGGGGGGAAACACTGAAGCTTTCTTT. Its protein is CASSWDRGGNTEAFF.

This clone was seen only a few times. This sequence joins TRBV28 and TRBJ1-1; 12 nucleotides match TRBD1. The CDR3 is made up of 16 amino acids. V gave up 5 bases and J gave up 6 bases; unmatched junction bases: 10. Looked up from germline, CDR1 is MDHEN and CDR2 is SYDVKM. CDR3: CASSPPGQGAYAEAFF. The CDR3 nucleotides read TGTGCCAGCAGTCCACCGGGACAGGGGGCCTATGCTGAAGCTTTCTTT.

This chain joins TRBV19 and TRBJ2-6, with D perhaps TRBD1 (6 bases). The V and J ends lost 5 bases and 5 bases respectively, with 22 bases between them. The CDR3 spans 18 residues. From germline, CDR1 is LNHDA and CDR2 SQIVND (reference sequence). The CDR3 protein is CASSLTGTKQSRANVLTF. CDR3 DNA: TGTGCCAGTAGTTTAACGGGGACAAAACAAAGTCGGGCCAACGTCCTGACTTTC.

This clone appeared a few times. The chain is built from TRBV18 and TRBJ2-1; 9 positions agree with TRBD2. J was trimmed by 5 bases and V by 1 base; bases with no gene match: 0. CDR3 length equals 14 residues. Germline CDR1 and CDR2: KGHSH and LQKENI. CDR3 region: CASSPLAGDNEQFF. Written as DNA, the CDR3 is TGTGCCAGCTCACCACTAGCGGGAGACAATGAGCAGTTCTTC. Based on the CDR3 plus reference TRBV18 and TRBJ2-1, the full variable domain is NAGVMQNPRHLVRRRGQEARLRCSPMKGHSHVYWYRQLPEEGLKFMVYLQKENIIDESGMPKERFSAEFPKEGPSILRIQQVVRGDSAAYFCASSPLAGDNEQFFGPGTRLTVL.

The V call is TRBV2, the J call TRBJ2-7; TRBD2 matches 10 bases. Per the germline V gene, CDR1 is SNHLY and CDR2 is FYNNEI. Trimming removed 7 bases from V and 6 bases from J; junction bases left unmatched: 6. The CDR3 is 13 amino acids. CDR3 nucleotides: TGTGCCAGCATCCGGAAGCGGGAGGGCGAGCAGTACTTC. Its translation is CASIRKREGEQYF.

This chain uses TRBV7-8 with TRBJ1-5; D is undetermined. CDR3 length equals 15 residues. Between the trimmed V and J ends, which lost 3 bases and 3 bases, there was a span of 12 bases. Germline V lookup: CDR1 SGHVS, CDR2 FQNEAQ. The CDR3 loop is CASSFSNEYNQPQHF. DNA for the CDR3: TGTGCCAGCAGCTTCTCAAACGAGTACAATCAGCCCCAGCATTTT.

The V call is TRBV7-2, the J call TRBJ2-1; 9 bases are a match to TRBD2. The germline CDR1 and CDR2 sequences are SGHTA and FQGNSA. V shed 7 bases and J 0 bases; nucleotides not matched to a gene: 4. This CDR3 is 15 amino acids long. The chain's CDR3 is CASTSSGGSYNEQFF. In nucleotides, the CDR3 is TGTGCCAGCACCAGTAGCGGGGGCTCCTACAATGAGCAGTTCTTC. The entire variable domain, with the rest obtained from reference TRBV7-2 and TRBJ2-1, is as follows: GAGVSQSPSNKVTEKGKDVELRCDPISGHTALYWYRQSLGQGLEFLIYFQGNSAPDKSGLPSDRFSAERTGGSVSTLTIQRTQQEDSAVYLCASTSSGGSYNEQFFGPGTRLTVL.

The V gene is TRBV10-3, the J gene TRBJ1-2; D gene uncertain. The CDR3 totals 13 residues. V shed 3 bases and J shed 6 bases, with 11 bases lying between them. Germline CDR1 and CDR2: ENHRY and SYGVKD. DNA of the CDR3: TGTGCCATCAGTGATCCAGCCGAGGATGGCTACACCTTC. This translates into CAISDPAEDGYTF.

This clone was recorded a few times. The rearrangement joins TRBV7-8 to TRBJ1-3; D ambiguous. Germline CDR1 reads SGHVS; CDR2 reads FQNEAQ. The ends were cut back, 1 base at V and 4 bases at J, with 8 bases in the middle. This CDR3 contains 14 residues. CDR3 nucleotides: TGTGCCAGCAGCTTAGGAGGGCTGGGAAACACCATATATTTT. Its translation: CASSLGGLGNTIYF.

CDR3 loop: CASSFDVAYGETQYF. The CDR3 bases are TGCGCCAGCAGCTTCGACGTAGCGTATGGAGAGACCCAGTACTTC. The chain joins TRBV5-1 to TRBJ2-5; tentatively, D is TRBD2 (5 bases). Trimming removed 2 bases at V and 4 bases at J, with 15 bases between. This CDR3 is built from 15 residues. Germline values: CDR1 SGHRS, CDR2 YFSETQ.

The rearrangement links TRBV5-1 to TRBJ2-1; tentative D call: TRBD1 (6 bases). Germline CDR1 reads SGHRS; CDR2 reads YFSETQ. Deletions cut 1 base from V and 10 bases from J, with 15 bases between. The CDR3 has 14 residues. The CDR3 loop reads CASSLKGVFGEQFF. The CDR3 bases are TGCGCCAGCAGCTTGAAGGGGGTTTTCGGGGAGCAGTTCTTC.

The chain links TRBV15 to TRBJ2-1; 9 bases are a match to TRBD2. Germline V lookup: CDR1 LNHNV, CDR2 YYDKDF (reference sequence). The CDR3 has 16 amino acids. Trimming removed 0 bases from V and 9 bases from J; junction bases left unmatched: 9. CDR3 DNA sequence: TGTGCCACCAGCAGAGATAAGGATAGCGGGAGTGCTGAGCAGTTCTTC. Protein sequence: CATSRDKDSGSAEQFF.

The V call is TRBV5-6, the J call TRBJ1-5; 7 bases are a match to TRBD1. This CDR3 has 15 residues. Unmatched junction bases numbered 9, after V lost 4 bases and J lost 5 bases. The germline CDR1 and CDR2 sequences are SGHDT and YYEEEE. The CDR3 DNA is TGTGCCAGCAGCAACCACGTACAGGGGTATCAGCCCCAGCATTTT. Amino acids: CASSNHVQGYQPQHF.

Only one count was recorded for this clone. The rearrangement links TRBV6-5 to TRBJ1-3; D not certain. Germline values: CDR1 MNHEY, CDR2 SVGAGI. The CDR3 runs 15 residues. V gave up 6 bases and J gave up 0 bases, with 12 bases separating them. The chain's CDR3 is CASSRGPSSGNTIYF. The CDR3 coding sequence is TGTGCCAGCAGCCGAGGCCCTAGCTCTGGAAACACCATATATTTT.